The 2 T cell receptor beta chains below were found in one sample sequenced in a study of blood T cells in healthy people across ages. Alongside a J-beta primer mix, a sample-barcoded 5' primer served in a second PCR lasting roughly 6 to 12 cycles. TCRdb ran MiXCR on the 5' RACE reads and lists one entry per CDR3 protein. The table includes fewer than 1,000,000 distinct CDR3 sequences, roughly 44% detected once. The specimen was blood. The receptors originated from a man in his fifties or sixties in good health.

The CDR3 nucleotides read TGTGCCAGCAGTGGCGGGGTTGAGAGCAGAGTTAGCACAGATACGCAGTATTTT. Translating it yields CASSGGVESRVSTDTQYF. V is TRBV12-3 or TRBV12-4 and J is TRBJ2-3, with a weak D call TRBD2 (6 bases). This CDR3 comprises 18 residues. V shed 5 bases and J shed 0 bases, with 21 bases lying between them.

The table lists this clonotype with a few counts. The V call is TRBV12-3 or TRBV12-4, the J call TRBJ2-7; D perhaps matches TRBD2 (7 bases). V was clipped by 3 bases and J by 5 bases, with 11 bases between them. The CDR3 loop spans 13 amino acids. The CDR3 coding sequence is TGTGCCAGCAGTTTGTCGGGGGGCAACGAGCAGTACTTC. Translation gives CASSLSGGNEQYF.